This entry lists 22 T cell receptor beta chains sequenced from one sample in a study of T-cell memory formation after mild COVID-19. TCRdb used MiXCR to reprocess the 5' RACE reads, holding one entry per CDR3 protein. The data hold approximately 400,000 distinct CDR3 sequences, with about a sixth observed a single time. Material: PBMCs or a T cell subset sorted from them (not recorded which). The receptors shown here come from a man aged 18 to 35 who had mild COVID-19 (a few samples of this study predate the infection). Cell type and time point are not known.

The chain recombines TRBV19 with TRBJ2-7; tentative D call: TRBD1 (6 bases). V lost 6 bases, J lost 9 bases, and 18 bases lay in between. Germline-derived CDR1 and CDR2 are LNHDA and SQIVND (reference sequence). The CDR3 length is 13 residues. The CDR3 reads CASSPADRRLQYF. Here the CDR3 DNA reads TGTGCCAGTAGCCCAGCCGACAGGCGGCTGCAGTACTTC. The variable domain in full, with the rest retrieved from reference TRBV19 and TRBJ2-7, is DGGITQSPKYLFRKEGQNVTLSCEQNLNHDAMYWYRQDPGQGLRLIYYSQIVNDFQKGDIAEGYSVSREKKESFPLTVTSAQKNPTAFYLCASSPADRRLQYFGPGTRLTVT.

The chain recombines TRBV28 with TRBJ2-2; D is unresolved. V lost 10 bases, J lost 0 bases, and 9 bases lay in between. The CDR3 is 13 residues long. The germline V gene encodes CDR1 MDHEN and CDR2 SYDVKM. In DNA form, the CDR3 reads TGTGCCACTCAGAGTACGAACACCGGGGAGCTGTTTTTT. It encodes CATQSTNTGELFF.

This clonotype has just a few counts. The rearrangement uses TRBV11-2 and TRBJ1-1, with no clear D. The CDR3 runs 15 residues. Germline V lookup: CDR1 SGHAT, CDR2 FQNNGV. V shed 1 base and J shed 5 bases, with 14 bases lying between them. The CDR3 protein is CASSLAHRLGTEAFF. CDR3 nucleotide sequence: TGTGCCAGCAGCTTAGCCCACAGACTGGGAACTGAAGCTTTCTTT. The variable domain in full, with the rest retrieved from reference TRBV11-2 and TRBJ1-1, is EAGVAQSPRYKIIEKRQSVAFWCNPISGHATLYWYQQILGQGPKLLIQFQNNGVVDDSQLPKDRFSAERLKGVDSTLKIQPAKLEDSAVYLCASSLAHRLGTEAFFGQGTRLTVV.

J is TRBJ1-2 and V is TRBV18; 7 bases align to TRBD1. CDR3 length: 13 residues. The germline gives CDR1 KGHSH, CDR2 LQKENI. V lost 3 bases and J lost 7; bases outside the gene matches: 5. CDR3 in amino acids: CASSPGTAGGYTF. CDR3 in DNA: TGTGCCAGCTCACCGGGGACAGCCGGTGGCTACACCTTC.

The chain recombines TRBV29-1 with TRBJ2-7; D is unresolved. Germline-derived CDR1 and CDR2 are SQVTM and ANQGSEA. This CDR3 is 11 amino acids long. Trimming cost V 3 bases and J 3 bases, with 6 bases left between them. CDR3 sequence reads: CSVEMSYEQYF. CDR3 in DNA: TGCAGCGTTGAGATGAGCTACGAGCAGTACTTC.

This clonotype appeared many times. The chain carries TRBV25-1 and TRBJ2-7, with a tentative D call TRBD2 (5 bases). This CDR3 spans 13 amino acids. V dropped 4 bases and J dropped 5 bases, with 12 bases sitting between them. CDR1 is MGHDK and CDR2 is SYGVNS in the germline V gene. The CDR3 nucleotides read TGTGCCAGCAGTGGAGGGTGGGAGAACGAGCAGTACTTC. Residues: CASSGGWENEQYF.

The V call is TRBV2, the J call TRBJ2-7; 9 bases are shared with TRBD2. From germline, CDR1 is SNHLY and CDR2 FYNNEI. The CDR3 totals 16 residues. Losses at the gene ends were 6 bases for V and 0 bases for J; bases not matched to a gene: 9. The CDR3 region is CASRRGSGGLSYEQYF. CDR3 bases: TGTGCCAGCAGGAGGGGTAGCGGGGGCCTCTCCTACGAGCAGTACTTC.

J is TRBJ1-1 and V is TRBV11-1; no reliable D call. The V and J ends lost 3 bases and 10 bases respectively, with 12 bases between them. The CDR3 has 12 amino acids. CDR1 and CDR2 (germline): SGHAT, FQDESV (reference sequence). Written as DNA, the CDR3 is TGTGCCAGCAGCTTGGAGGTCGGGGTAGCTTTCTTT. Its protein is CASSLEVGVAFF.

This clonotype occurred a few times. This chain links TRBV5-1 with TRBJ2-3; 8 bases line up with TRBD1. V dropped 6 bases and J dropped 3; count of bases not matched to a gene: 6. Germline CDR1 SGHRS, CDR2 YFSETQ. The CDR3 contains 14 residues. DNA of the CDR3: TGCGCCAGCAAACAGGGGGAAAGTACAGATACGCAGTATTTT. Translating it yields CASKQGESTDTQYF.

This clonotype appeared a few times. The chain uses TRBV3-1 and TRBJ2-1, with TRBD1 matching 7 bases. This CDR3 has 12 amino acids. The V gene end was trimmed by 4 bases and the J gene end by 15 bases; junction bases not matched to a gene: 9. Germline V gene lookup returns CDR1 LGHDT and CDR2 YNNKEL (reference sequence). As DNA, the CDR3 is TGTGCCAGCAGCCCCTTGGGACAGCCGCTGTTCTTC. It is translated as CASSPLGQPLFF.

In its sample, this clonotype was seen a few times. The J gene is TRBJ1-1, the V gene TRBV7-3; D may be TRBD1 (5 bases). Germline V gives CDR1 SGHTA, CDR2 FQGTGA. The CDR3 length is 14 residues. The V end lost 4 bases, the J end lost 3 bases, and 12 bases lay between the germline ends. CDR3 in amino acids: CASSSRRGDTEAFF. CDR3 coding DNA: TGTGCCAGCAGCTCCCGTAGGGGAGACACTGAAGCTTTCTTT.

The chain is built from TRBV30 and TRBJ1-4; 7 positions agree with TRBD1. After removal of 2 bases from V and 7 bases from J, the junction contained 4 bases not matched to a gene. CDR3 length: 13 amino acids. Germline V gene data show CDR1 as GTSNPN and CDR2 as SVGIG (reference sequence). The CDR3 sequence: CAWSTQGVEKLFF. The CDR3 DNA reads TGTGCCTGGAGTACCCAGGGGGTTGAAAAACTGTTTTTT.

The chain links TRBV5-6 to TRBJ1-1; TRBD1 might be the D (5 bases). Germline CDR1 and CDR2: SGHDT and YYEEEE. CDR3 length: 15 amino acids. The V and J ends lost 2 bases and 4 bases respectively, with 15 bases between them. As DNA, the CDR3 is TGTGCCAGCAGCTTTGGGGGGATTTGGTCCACTGAAGCTTTCTTT. Residues: CASSFGGIWSTEAFF.

This clonotype has a count of ten or more. The J gene is TRBJ2-5, the V gene TRBV20-1; TRBD2 aligns across 13 bases. The CDR3 runs to 16 residues. Germline CDR1 DFQATT, CDR2 SNEGSKA (reference sequence). V trimming: 4 bases; J trimming: 5 bases; junction bases outside the gene matches: 10. The CDR3 sequence: CSATTRTSGGKETQYF. CDR3 coding DNA: TGCAGTGCTACGACCCGGACTAGCGGGGGCAAGGAGACCCAGTACTTC.

In its sample, this clonotype was seen many times. The V gene is TRBV25-1, the J gene TRBJ2-1; the D gene is possibly TRBD2 (6 bases). The CDR3 totals 15 residues. Germline-derived CDR1 and CDR2 are MGHDK and SYGVNS. Trimming left V 1 base short and J 3 bases short, with 10 bases between. The DNA for the CDR3 is TGTGCCAGCAGTGAATTTCGCGGGGACTACAATGAGCAGTTCTTC. This sequence encodes CASSEFRGDYNEQFF.

This chain joins TRBV4-3 and TRBJ2-6; 8 positions match TRBD1. The J segment lost 0 bases and the V segment lost 4 bases, leaving 11 bases of the junction unmatched. Germline values: CDR1 LGHNA, CDR2 YSLEER. The CDR3 is made up of 19 amino acids. The CDR3 nucleotides are TGCGCCAGCAGCCGACACCGAGGACAGGGCGTCTCTGGGGCCAACGTCCTGACTTTC. Translating gives CASSRHRGQGVSGANVLTF.

The J gene is TRBJ1-2, the V gene TRBV29-1; 10 positions agree with TRBD1. Per the germline V gene, CDR1 is SQVTM and CDR2 is ANQGSEA. After removal of 7 bases from V and 3 bases from J, the junction contained 2 bases not matched to a gene. CDR3 length equals 12 residues. The CDR3, as DNA: TGCAGCGCTGGACAGGGGGACTATGGCTACACCTTC. Its translation: CSAGQGDYGYTF.

This clonotype was observed a few times. The chain uses TRBV9 and TRBJ2-3, with D possibly TRBD1 on 6 matching bases. Per the germline V gene, CDR1 is SGDLS and CDR2 is YYNGEE. The CDR3 covers 15 residues. V shed 0 bases and J shed 2 bases, with 10 bases lying between them. The CDR3 coding sequence is TGTGCCAGCAGCGTAGCGCAGGGGAACACAGATACGCAGTATTTT. Protein product: CASSVAQGNTDTQYF.

This clonotype was observed at least ten times. This chain joins TRBV7-2 and TRBJ2-1; D is undetermined. Trimming removed 5 bases at V and 8 bases at J, with 10 bases between. The CDR3 loop spans 12 amino acids. Germline values: CDR1 SGHTA, CDR2 FQGNSA. The CDR3 nucleotides read TGTGCCAGCAGCGCAACGATGGATGAGCAGTTCTTC. As protein: CASSATMDEQFF.

This clonotype was detected only a few times. The chain employs TRBV5-1 and TRBJ2-7; 8 positions agree with TRBD1. The CDR3 spans 15 residues. With V trimmed by 0 bases and J by 9 bases, 11 bases remained unmatched. Per germline, CDR1 SGHRS and CDR2 YFSETQ. The CDR3 DNA sequence: TGCGCCAGCAGCTTGGATTCACAGGGGGGTGTAGTGCAGTACTTC. Translation gives CASSLDSQGGVVQYF.

The V gene is TRBV7-8, the J gene TRBJ1-4; D is ambiguous. CDR1 and CDR2 (germline): SGHVS, FQNEAQ. This CDR3 region has 15 residues. V lost 5 bases and J lost 3, with 13 bases in between. Written as DNA, the CDR3 is TGTGCCAGCAGCCCCCGTCGGCAGTCTAATGAAAAACTGTTTTTT. It is translated as CASSPRRQSNEKLFF.

The chain links TRBV4-2 to TRBJ2-2, with 10 bases matching TRBD2. The CDR3 sequence is 19 residues long. V lost 0 bases to trimming and J lost 6 bases; unmatched junction nucleotides: 13. Germline CDR1 reads LGHNA; CDR2 reads YNFKEQ. The CDR3 DNA sequence: TGTGCCAGCAGCCAAGAGTTACTAGCGGGATATCTAGCGTCCGGGGAGCTGTTTTTT. Its translation: CASSQELLAGYLASGELFF.